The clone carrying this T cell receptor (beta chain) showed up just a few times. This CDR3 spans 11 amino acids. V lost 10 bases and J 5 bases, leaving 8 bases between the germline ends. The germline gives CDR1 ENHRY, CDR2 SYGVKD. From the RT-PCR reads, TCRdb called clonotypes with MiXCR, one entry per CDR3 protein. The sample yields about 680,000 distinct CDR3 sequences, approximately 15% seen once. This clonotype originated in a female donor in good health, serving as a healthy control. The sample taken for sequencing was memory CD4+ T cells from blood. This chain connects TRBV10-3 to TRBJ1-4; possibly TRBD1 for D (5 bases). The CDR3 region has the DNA TGTGCCACCCAGGGAAATGAAAAACTGTTTTTT. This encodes CATQGNEKLFF.